This T cell receptor beta chain was observed in a study of blood T cell repertoires in COVID-19. In the study overall: Sites across the United States, Italy and Spain contributed samples from acute and convalescent COVID-19.

TCRdb keeps only in-frame clones here, not all; method: immunoSEQ multiplex PCR. The table has about 55,000 clones, more than 70% seen once; the top ten hold approximately 15%. The germline CDR1 and CDR2 sequences are SEHNR and FQNEAQ (reference sequence). The CDR3 sequence is 13 residues long. Trimming removed 5 bases from V and 5 bases from J, with 12 bases in between. This clone was counted a single time. The sequenced sample consisted of peripheral blood. The J gene is TRBJ2-5, the V gene TRBV7-9; D is possibly TRBD1 (5 bases). The sequence was collected from a human donor in a cohort sampled during active COVID-19. The CDR3 coding sequence is TGTGCCAGCAGCCCTTCAGGGTACGAGACCCAGTACTTC. It encodes CASSPSGYETQYF.